This TCR beta chain is from a study of blood T cell repertoires in COVID-19. On the study more broadly: COVID-19 samples collected from the United States, Italy and Spain covered acute and convalescent phases. T cells, B-cell-depleted T cells, or PBMCs provided the cDNA or gDNA that served as material.

This CDR3 comprises 13 residues. The ends were cut back, 8 bases at V and 0 bases at J, with 11 bases in the middle. The V gene's germline CDR1 is MNHEY and CDR2 SVGAGI. How the authors handled the data: Researchers report that nucleated cell counts were estimated from reference gene primer amplification. The protocol was immunoSEQ multiplex PCR, while the TCRdb copy is restricted to in-frame clones and leaves out a portion. V and J calls and clone size are given by that table; D and trimming were obtained from the DNA. The sample includes approximately 99,000 clones, 70% to 90% of them seen just once.

The TCR comes from a woman aged 55-75 years in a cohort sampled during active or convalescent COVID-19. The gene calls are TRBV6-5 and TRBJ2-7; D not certain. The sequenced material came from peripheral blood. DNA for the CDR3: TGTGCCAGCCACACCCGAAGCTCCTACGAGCAGTACTTC. Residues: CASHTRSSYEQYF.